This T cell receptor (beta chain) was identified during a study of technical replicates of blood from a few donors. V shed 0 bases and J 4 bases; nucleotides not matched to a gene: 1. The germline gives CDR1 MRHNA, CDR2 SNTAGT. The CDR3 has 15 amino acids. Profiling relied on immunoSEQ multiplex PCR, and the TCRdb table lists in-frame clones only, not all of them. The repertoire holds 65,000 to 90,000 clones, with around 94% as singletons. The rearrangement uses TRBV6-4 and TRBJ2-3; TRBD1 matches 10 bases. Sequencing input: T cells isolated from PBMCs. This receptor was taken from a human donor in good health. CDR3 sequence (DNA): TGTGCCAGCAGTGACTCGACAGGGGGCGCAGATACGCAGTATTTT. Translated: CASSDSTGGADTQYF.